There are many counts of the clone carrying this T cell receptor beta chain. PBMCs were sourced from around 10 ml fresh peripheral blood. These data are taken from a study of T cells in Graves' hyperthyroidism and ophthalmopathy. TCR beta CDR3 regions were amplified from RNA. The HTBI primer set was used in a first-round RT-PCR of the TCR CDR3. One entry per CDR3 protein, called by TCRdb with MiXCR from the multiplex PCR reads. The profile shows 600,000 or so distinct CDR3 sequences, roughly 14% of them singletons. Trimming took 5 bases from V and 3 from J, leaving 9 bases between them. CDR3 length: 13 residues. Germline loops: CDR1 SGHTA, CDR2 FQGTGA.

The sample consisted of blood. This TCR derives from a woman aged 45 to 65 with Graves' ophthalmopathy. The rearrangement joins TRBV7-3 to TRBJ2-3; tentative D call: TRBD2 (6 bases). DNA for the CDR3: TGTGCCAGCAGCCCGGAGGGTACAGATACGCAGTATTTT. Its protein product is CASSPEGTDTQYF.